The T cell receptor beta chain described here comes from a study of T cell repertoires in cytomegalovirus infection. Study context: Public TCR beta signatures provided an indication of both CMV infection and a matching HLA type.

This clonotype showed up just a few times. Its matching antigen is unknown. Using its own MiXCR run on the reads, TCRdb lists one record per CDR3 protein. The repertoire holds about 180,000 distinct CDR3 sequences, with around an eighth as singletons. Study-level findings and limits: In two of eight donors, the top clonotype was HLA-C-restricted CMV-specific. Using cumulative public TCR beta family frequency, the authors identified those who carried CMV together with the relevant HLA.

V was cut by 4 bases and J by 5 bases, with 16 bases left in between. The CDR3 is made up of 14 amino acids. CDR1 is SGHRS, CDR2 YFSETQ, per germline. The clonotype originates from a human donor in good health (CMV status not recorded). Some clones in this sample may be carry-over from other donors' samples. The chain is built from TRBV5-1 and TRBJ2-7; tentative D call: TRBD2 (6 bases). Sequencing was done on a sample of PBMCs. In DNA, the CDR3 is TGCGCCAGCAGCAGTGGCCAGGGACTGAACGAGCAGTACTTC. Residues: CASSSGQGLNEQYF.